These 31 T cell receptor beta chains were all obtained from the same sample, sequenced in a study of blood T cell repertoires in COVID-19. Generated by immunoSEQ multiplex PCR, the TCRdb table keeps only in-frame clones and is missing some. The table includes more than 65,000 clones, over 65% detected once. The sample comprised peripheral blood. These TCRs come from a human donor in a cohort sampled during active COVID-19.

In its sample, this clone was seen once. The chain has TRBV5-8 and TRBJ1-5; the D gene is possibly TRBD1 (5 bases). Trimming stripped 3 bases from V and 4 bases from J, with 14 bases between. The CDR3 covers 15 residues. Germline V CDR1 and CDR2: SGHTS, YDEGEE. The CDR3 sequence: CASSSDTRDNQPQHF. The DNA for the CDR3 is TGTGCCAGCAGCTCGGACACCAGGGATAATCAGCCCCAGCATTTT.

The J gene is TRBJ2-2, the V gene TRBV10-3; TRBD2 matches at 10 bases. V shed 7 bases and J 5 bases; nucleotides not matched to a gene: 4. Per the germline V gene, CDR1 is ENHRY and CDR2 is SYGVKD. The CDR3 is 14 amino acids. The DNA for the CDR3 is TGTGCCATCACTCCGACTAGCGGGACCGGGGAGCTGTTTTTT. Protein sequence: CAITPTSGTGELFF.

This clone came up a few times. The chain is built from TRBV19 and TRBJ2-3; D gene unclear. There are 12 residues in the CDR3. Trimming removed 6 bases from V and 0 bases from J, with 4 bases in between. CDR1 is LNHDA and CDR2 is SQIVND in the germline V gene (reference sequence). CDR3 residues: CASRQSTDTQYF. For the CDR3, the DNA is TGTGCCAGTAGGCAGAGCACAGATACGCAGTATTTT. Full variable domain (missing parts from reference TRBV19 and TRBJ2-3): DGGITQSPKYLFRKEGQNVTLSCEQNLNHDAMYWYRQDPGQGLRLIYYSQIVNDFQKGDIAEGYSVSREKKESFPLTVTSAQKNPTAFYLCASRQSTDTQYFGPGTRLTVL.

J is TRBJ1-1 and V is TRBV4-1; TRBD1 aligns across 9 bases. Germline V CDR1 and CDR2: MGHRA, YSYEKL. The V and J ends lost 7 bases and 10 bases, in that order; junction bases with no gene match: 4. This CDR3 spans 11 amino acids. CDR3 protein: CASTDRGGAFF. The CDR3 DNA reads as TGCGCCAGCACCGACAGGGGGGGAGCTTTCTTT.

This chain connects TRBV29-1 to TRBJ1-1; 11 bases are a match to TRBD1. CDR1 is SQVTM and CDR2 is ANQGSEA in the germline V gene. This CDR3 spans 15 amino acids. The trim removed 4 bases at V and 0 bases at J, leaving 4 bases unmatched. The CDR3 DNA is TGCAGCGTTGGGGGACAGGGGGTTATGAACACTGAAGCTTTCTTT. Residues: CSVGGQGVMNTEAFF.

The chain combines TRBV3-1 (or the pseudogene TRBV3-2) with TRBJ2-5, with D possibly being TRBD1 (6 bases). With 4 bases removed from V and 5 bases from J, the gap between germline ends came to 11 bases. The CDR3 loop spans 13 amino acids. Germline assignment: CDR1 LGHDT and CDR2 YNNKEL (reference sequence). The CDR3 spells CASSPTGTETQYF. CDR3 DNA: TGTGCCAGCAGCCCCACAGGGACGGAGACCCAGTACTTC.

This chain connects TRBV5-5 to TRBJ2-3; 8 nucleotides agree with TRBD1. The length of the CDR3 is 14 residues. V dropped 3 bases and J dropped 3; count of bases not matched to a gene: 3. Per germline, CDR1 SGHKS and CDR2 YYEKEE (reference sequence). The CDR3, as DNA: TGTGCCAGCAGCTCCCAGGGGGCGACAGATACGCAGTATTTT. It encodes CASSSQGATDTQYF.

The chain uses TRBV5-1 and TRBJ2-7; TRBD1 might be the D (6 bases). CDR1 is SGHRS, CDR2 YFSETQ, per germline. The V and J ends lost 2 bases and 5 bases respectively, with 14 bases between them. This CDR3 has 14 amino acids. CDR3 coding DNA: TGCGCCAGCAGCTTCTCCCAGGGGATCGACGAGCAGTACTTC. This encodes CASSFSQGIDEQYF.

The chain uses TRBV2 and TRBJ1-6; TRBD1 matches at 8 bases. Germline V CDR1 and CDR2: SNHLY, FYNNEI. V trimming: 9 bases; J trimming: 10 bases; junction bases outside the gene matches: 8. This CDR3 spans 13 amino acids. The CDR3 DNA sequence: TGTGCCAGTCAGGGGGCCTTAAACTCACCCCTCCACTTT. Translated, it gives CASQGALNSPLHF. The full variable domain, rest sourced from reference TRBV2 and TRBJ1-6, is EPEVTQTPSHQVTQMGQEVILRCVPISNHLYFYWYRQILGQKVEFLVSFYNNEISEKSEIFDDQFSVERPDGSNFTLKIRSTKLEDSAMYFCASQGALNSPLHFGNGTRLTVT.

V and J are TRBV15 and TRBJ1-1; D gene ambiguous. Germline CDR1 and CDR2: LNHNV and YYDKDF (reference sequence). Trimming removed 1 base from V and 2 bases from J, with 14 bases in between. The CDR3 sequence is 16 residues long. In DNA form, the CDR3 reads TGTGCCACCAGCAGAGTCCCGGCGGGGTTTAACACTGAAGCTTTCTTT. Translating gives CATSRVPAGFNTEAFF.

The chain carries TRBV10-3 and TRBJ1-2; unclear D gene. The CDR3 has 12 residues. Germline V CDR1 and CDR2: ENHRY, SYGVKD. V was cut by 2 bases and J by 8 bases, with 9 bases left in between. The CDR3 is CAISEPSTGYTF. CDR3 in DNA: TGTGCCATCAGTGAGCCGAGTACCGGCTACACCTTC.

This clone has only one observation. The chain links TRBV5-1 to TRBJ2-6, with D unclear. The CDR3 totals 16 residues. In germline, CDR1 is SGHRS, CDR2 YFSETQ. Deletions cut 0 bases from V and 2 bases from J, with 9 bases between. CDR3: CASSLGGLPGANVLTF. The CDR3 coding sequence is TGCGCCAGCAGCTTGGGCGGCCTGCCTGGGGCCAACGTCCTGACTTTC.

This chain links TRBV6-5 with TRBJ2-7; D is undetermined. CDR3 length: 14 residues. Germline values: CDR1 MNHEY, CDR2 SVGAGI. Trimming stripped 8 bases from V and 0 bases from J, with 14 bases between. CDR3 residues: CASQAGDSSYEQYF. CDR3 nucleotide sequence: TGTGCCAGCCAAGCAGGCGATAGCTCCTACGAGCAGTACTTC.

The CDR3: CASSQGGLAGGMGETQYF. CDR3 DNA: TGCGCCAGCAGCCAGGGGGGACTAGCGGGAGGGATGGGAGAGACCCAGTACTTC. This sequence joins TRBV4-1 and TRBJ2-5; 16 nucleotides match TRBD2. With V trimmed by 3 bases and J by 4 bases, 8 bases remained unmatched. The CDR3 is 18 amino acids. Germline CDR1 reads MGHRA; CDR2 reads YSYEKL.

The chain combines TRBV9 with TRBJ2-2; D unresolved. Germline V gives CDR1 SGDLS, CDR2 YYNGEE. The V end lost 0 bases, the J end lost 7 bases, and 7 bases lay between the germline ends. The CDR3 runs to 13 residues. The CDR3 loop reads CASSVGVVGELFF. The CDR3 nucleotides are TGTGCCAGCAGCGTAGGAGTAGTCGGGGAGCTGTTTTTT.

This CDR3 is CASSPLGRGFQPQHF. DNA of the CDR3: TGTGCCAGCAGTCCTCTGGGCAGGGGGTTTCAGCCCCAGCATTTT. The chain has TRBV27 and TRBJ1-5; 7 bases line up with TRBD1. Germline CDR1 is MNHEY and CDR2 is SMNVEV (reference sequence). This CDR3 contains 15 residues. The junction had 10 bases not matched to a gene; V was cut back by 5 bases and J by 6 bases.

The CDR3 DNA follows: TGCGCCAGCAGCCCCGGTCAAGCGGCCTACAATGAGCAGTTCTTC. Protein sequence: CASSPGQAAYNEQFF. This chain links TRBV5-1 with TRBJ2-1; weak D call: TRBD2 (5 bases). CDR1 and CDR2 from the germline V gene are SGHRS and YFSETQ. The CDR3 has 15 residues. Trimming pared 4 bases from V and 2 bases from J, leaving 13 bases between.

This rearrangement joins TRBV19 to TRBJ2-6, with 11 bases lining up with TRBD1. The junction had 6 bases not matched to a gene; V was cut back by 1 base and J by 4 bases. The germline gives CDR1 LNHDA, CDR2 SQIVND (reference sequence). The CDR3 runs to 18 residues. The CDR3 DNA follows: TGTGCCAGTAGTATAGCTGGGACAGGGGGAACAGGGGCCAACGTCCTGACTTTC. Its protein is CASSIAGTGGTGANVLTF. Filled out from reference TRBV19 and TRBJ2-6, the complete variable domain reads DGGITQSPKYLFRKEGQNVTLSCEQNLNHDAMYWYRQDPGQGLRLIYYSQIVNDFQKGDIAEGYSVSREKKESFPLTVTSAQKNPTAFYLCASSIAGTGGTGANVLTFGAGSRLTVL.

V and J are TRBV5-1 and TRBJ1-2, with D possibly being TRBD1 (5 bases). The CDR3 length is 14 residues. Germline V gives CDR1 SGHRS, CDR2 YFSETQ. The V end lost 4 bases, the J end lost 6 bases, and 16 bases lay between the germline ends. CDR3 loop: CASSGMGGKDGYTF. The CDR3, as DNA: TGCGCCAGCAGCGGAATGGGGGGGAAGGATGGCTACACCTTC.

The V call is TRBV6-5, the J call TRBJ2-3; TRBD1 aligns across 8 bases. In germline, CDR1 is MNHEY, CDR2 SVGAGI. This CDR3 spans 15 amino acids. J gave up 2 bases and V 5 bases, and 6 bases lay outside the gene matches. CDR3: CASSPTGDDTDTQYF. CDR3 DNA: TGTGCCAGCAGTCCGACAGGGGACGACACAGATACGCAGTATTTT.

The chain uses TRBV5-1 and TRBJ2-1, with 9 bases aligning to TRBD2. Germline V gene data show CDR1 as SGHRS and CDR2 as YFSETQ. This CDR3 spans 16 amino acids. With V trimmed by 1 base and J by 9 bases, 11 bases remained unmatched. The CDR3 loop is CASSLSVGSGSGEQFF. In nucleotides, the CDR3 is TGCGCCAGCAGCTTGAGTGTCGGTAGCGGGAGTGGTGAGCAGTTCTTC.

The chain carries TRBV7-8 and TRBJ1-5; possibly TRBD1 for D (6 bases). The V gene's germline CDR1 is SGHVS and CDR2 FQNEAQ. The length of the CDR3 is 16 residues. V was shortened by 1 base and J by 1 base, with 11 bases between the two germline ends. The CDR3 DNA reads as TGTGCCAGCAGCTTAGTACCAGGGGCAAGCAATCAGCCCCAGCATTTT. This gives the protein CASSLVPGASNQPQHF.

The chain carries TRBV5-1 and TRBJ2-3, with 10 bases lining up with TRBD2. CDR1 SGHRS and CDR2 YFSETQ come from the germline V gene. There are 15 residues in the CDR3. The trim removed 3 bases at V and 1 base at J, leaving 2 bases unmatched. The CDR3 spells CASSSGLAGTDTQYF. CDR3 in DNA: TGCGCCAGCAGCTCTGGACTAGCGGGCACAGATACGCAGTATTTT.

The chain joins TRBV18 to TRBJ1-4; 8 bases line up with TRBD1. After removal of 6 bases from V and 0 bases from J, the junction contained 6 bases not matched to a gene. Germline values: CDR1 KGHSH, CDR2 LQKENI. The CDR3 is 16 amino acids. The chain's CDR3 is CASSPRQGPTNEKLFF. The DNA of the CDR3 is TGTGCCAGCTCCCCTCGACAGGGGCCAACTAATGAAAAACTGTTTTTT. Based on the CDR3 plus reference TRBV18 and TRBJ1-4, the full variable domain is NAGVMQNPRHLVRRRGQEARLRCSPMKGHSHVYWYRQLPEEGLKFMVYLQKENIIDESGMPKERFSAEFPKEGPSILRIQQVVRGDSAAYFCASSPRQGPTNEKLFFGSGTQLSVL.

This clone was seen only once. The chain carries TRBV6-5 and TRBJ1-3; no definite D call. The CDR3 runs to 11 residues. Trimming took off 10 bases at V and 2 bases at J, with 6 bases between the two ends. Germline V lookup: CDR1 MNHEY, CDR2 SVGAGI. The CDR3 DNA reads TGTGCCACCTCAGCTGGAAACACCATATATTTT. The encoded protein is CATSAGNTIYF.

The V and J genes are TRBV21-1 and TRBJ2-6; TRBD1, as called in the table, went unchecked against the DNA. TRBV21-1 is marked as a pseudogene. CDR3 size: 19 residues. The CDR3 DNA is TGTGCCAGCAGCAGACTGACGACAGGATCCCTCTCTGGGGCCAACGTCCTGACTTTC. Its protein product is CASSRLTTGSLSGANVLTF.

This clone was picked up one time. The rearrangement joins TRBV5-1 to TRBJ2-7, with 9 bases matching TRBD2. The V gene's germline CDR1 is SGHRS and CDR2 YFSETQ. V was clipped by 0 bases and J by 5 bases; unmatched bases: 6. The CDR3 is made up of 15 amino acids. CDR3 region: CASSLGGRAGHEQYF. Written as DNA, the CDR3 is TGCGCCAGCAGCTTGGGCGGGAGGGCAGGCCACGAGCAGTACTTC.

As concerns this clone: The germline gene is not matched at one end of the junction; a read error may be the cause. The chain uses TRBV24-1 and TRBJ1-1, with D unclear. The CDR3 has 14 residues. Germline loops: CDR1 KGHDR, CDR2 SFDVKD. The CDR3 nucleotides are TGTGCCACCAGTGGGCCCACCCGCGTCCCGACGGGTCGCTTT. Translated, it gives CATSGPTRVPTGRF.

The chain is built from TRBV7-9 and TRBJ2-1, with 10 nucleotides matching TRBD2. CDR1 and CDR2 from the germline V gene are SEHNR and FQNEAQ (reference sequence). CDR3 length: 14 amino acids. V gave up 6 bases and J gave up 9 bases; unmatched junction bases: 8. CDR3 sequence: CASRGPSGSGEQFF. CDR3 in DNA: TGTGCCAGCAGGGGGCCTAGCGGGAGCGGTGAGCAGTTCTTC. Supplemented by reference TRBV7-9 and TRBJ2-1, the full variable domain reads DTGVSQNPRHKITKRGQNVTFRCDPISEHNRLYWYRQTLGQGPEFLTYFQNEAQLEKSRLLSDRFSAERPKGSFSTLEIQRTEQGDSAMYLCASRGPSGSGEQFFGPGTRLTVL.

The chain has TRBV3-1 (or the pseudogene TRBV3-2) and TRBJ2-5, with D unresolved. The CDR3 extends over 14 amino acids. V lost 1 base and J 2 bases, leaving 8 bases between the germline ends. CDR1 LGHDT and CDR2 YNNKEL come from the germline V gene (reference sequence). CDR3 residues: CASSQGGRQETQYF. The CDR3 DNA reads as TGTGCCAGCAGCCAAGGTGGCAGGCAAGAGACCCAGTACTTC.

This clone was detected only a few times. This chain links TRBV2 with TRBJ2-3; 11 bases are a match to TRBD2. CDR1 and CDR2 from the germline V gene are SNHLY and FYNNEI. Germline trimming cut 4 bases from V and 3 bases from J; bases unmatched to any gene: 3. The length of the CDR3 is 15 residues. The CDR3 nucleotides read TGTGCCAGCAGTGCGACTAGCGGGAAGACAGATACGCAGTATTTT. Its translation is CASSATSGKTDTQYF.